The clone carrying this TCR beta chain was seen more than once but under ten times. Its matching antigen is unknown. The CDR3 runs 13 residues. Germline V gene lookup returns CDR1 GTSNPN and CDR2 SVGIG (reference sequence). V shed 4 bases and J shed 3 bases, with 13 bases lying between them. The sample belongs to a study of regulatory T cells in long-lasting Graves disease. The time point here: newly diagnosed GD, antithyroid drugs for less than 3 months. PBMC-extracted RNA yielded the TCR library. With EDTA tubes as the receptacles, approximately 10 milliliters of peripheral blood were drawn. Findings and caveats of the study: Persistent disease samples used TRBV28, TRBJ1-2 and TRBJ2-5 preferentially.

CDR3-region Arm-PCR and iRepertoire HTBI primers produced the TCR beta libraries. In TCRdb, the multiplex PCR reads were re-called with MiXCR into one record per CDR3 protein. The sample consists of 350,000 to 500,000 distinct CDR3 sequences, around 15% of them appearing once. This same sample was also part of a study on T cells in Graves' hyperthyroidism and ophthalmopathy. That paper adds: Exclusion criteria comprised uncontrolled infection, other autoimmune disease, pregnancy or lactation.

This specimen was peripheral blood mononuclear cells (PBMCs), taken at new diagnosis, from a patient treated with antithyroid drugs. This clonotype was obtained from a woman aged 30 to 39 with Graves disease. The chain carries TRBV30 and TRBJ2-7; the D is unclear. Here the CDR3 reads CAWIWAEYYEQYF. As DNA, the CDR3 is TGTGCCTGGATATGGGCGGAATACTACGAGCAGTACTTC.